These 2 T cell receptor beta chains were all obtained from the same sample, sequenced in a study of blood T cell repertoires in COVID-19. Profiling relied on immunoSEQ multiplex PCR, and the TCRdb table lists in-frame clones only, not all of them. The table has roughly 250,000 clones, around 87% seen once. Sequenced: PBMCs or T cells enriched from blood (not recorded which). All receptors derive from a woman aged 50 to 60 who had recovered from COVID-19.

The CDR3 coding sequence is TGTGCCAGCTCACTCCGACTAGCGGGAGGGACCGGGGAGCTGTTTTTT. It encodes CASSLRLAGGTGELFF. V usage is TRBV18 and J usage is TRBJ2-2; 14 nucleotides agree with TRBD2. The CDR3 length is 16 residues. Germline V CDR1 and CDR2: KGHSH, LQKENI. J was trimmed by 5 bases and V by 4 bases; bases with no gene match: 3.

This clone has only one observation. The gene calls are TRBV15 and TRBJ1-2; TRBD1 might be the D (6 bases). The CDR3 contains 16 residues. Trimming left V 1 base short and J 5 bases short, with 17 bases between. Germline loops: CDR1 LNHNV, CDR2 YYDKDF (reference sequence). The CDR3 DNA is TGTGCCACCAGCAGAGCTACAGGGAAGGGGGGGTATGGCTACACCTTC. Protein: CATSRATGKGGYGYTF.